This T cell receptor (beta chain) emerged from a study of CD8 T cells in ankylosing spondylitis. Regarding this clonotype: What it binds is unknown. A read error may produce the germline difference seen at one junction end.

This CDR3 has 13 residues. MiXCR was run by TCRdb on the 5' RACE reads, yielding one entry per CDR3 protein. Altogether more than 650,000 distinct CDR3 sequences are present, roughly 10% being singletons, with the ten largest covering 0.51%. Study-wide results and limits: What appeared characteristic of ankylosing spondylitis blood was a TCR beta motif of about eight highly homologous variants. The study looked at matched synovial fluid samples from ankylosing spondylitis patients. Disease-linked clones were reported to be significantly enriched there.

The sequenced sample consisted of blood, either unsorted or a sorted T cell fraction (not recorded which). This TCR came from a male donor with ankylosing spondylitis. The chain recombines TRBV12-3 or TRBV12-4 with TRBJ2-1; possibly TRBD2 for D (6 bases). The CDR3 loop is CASSSTRASPSLF. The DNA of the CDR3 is TGTGCCAGCAGTTCGACTAGGGCATCCCCCTCCCTTTTC.